The following is a TCR beta chain sequence with its context. In the original processing: Amplification of reference gene primers was used by the study to estimate nucleated cell counts. Method: immunoSEQ multiplex PCR; TCRdb's copy keeps in-frame clones and lacks some. The V and J calls and clone size were taken over from that table, and D and trimming were inferred from the DNA. This sample has more than 95,000 clones; 60% to 85% occur once, and the top ten carry 5% to 8%. The germline gives CDR1 SGHNT, CDR2 YYREEE (reference sequence). The CDR3 length is 14 residues. V was shortened by 5 bases and J by 4 bases, with 12 bases between the two germline ends. The data were obtained in a study of blood T cell repertoires in COVID-19. Whole-study context: The United States, Italy and Spain supplied acute and convalescent COVID-19 samples. From T cells, B-cell-depleted T cells, or PBMCs came the material, which was cDNA or gDNA.

The sequenced sample was peripheral blood. V and J are TRBV5-4 and TRBJ2-2, with a possible D match to TRBD1 (5 bases). The origin of this receptor is a man aged 65-85 years with acute or convalescent COVID-19. CDR3 nucleotide sequence: TGTGCCAGCAGTTCAGGGTGGGGCACCGGGGAGCTGTTTTTT. Translation gives CASSSGWGTGELFF.